A single T cell receptor beta chain is shown here with its context. Its recognized antigen is unknown. Within one base of it there is no much larger clone, and no base qualities were kept. Donors were a few dozen systemically healthy Caucasian individuals from Russia aged roughly 6 to 90 years. About 9.6 milliliters of peripheral blood were collected from each donor into EDTA-treated Vacutainer tubes. PBMCs were isolated by Ficoll-Paque density-gradient centrifugation, with at least 6 million obtained per sample. Total RNA was extracted from PBMCs with Trizol reagent, with at least 5.5 micrograms obtained per sample. For every donor, an aliquot of PBMCs went through flow cytometry to measure the percentages of naive CD45RAhigh/CD27high T cells. Libraries were built with 5' RACE. For sequencing, an Illumina HiSeq 2500 was employed. A second PCR of roughly 7 to 11 cycles was performed with a sample-barcoded 5' primer and a J-beta primer mix. A unique molecular identifier was introduced onto each TCR beta cDNA molecule by a template-switch 5' adaptor carrying 12 random nucleotides. At least 3 million CDR3-containing paired-end reads were obtained from each sample. First-strand cDNA was synthesized from all RNA with the Mint cDNA synthesis kit, primed by a TRBC-specific oligonucleotide. After uracil-DNA glycosylase treatment, a first 18-cycle PCR used universal primers M1SS and BC2_uni_R on all cDNA. Per the authors' processing: For normalization, 1 million high-quality reads, each with a distinct molecular identifier, were randomly selected from each sample. Instead of being binned into consensus sequences, reads with shared molecular identifiers were discarded. MiTCR, set to a Q25 quality threshold and the strictest error-elimination algorithm, was used for CDR3 identification, clonotype clustering and error correction. A nonparametric unseen species model with Euler transformation was used to estimate lower-bound total TCR beta diversity. TCRdb cleaned the public reads at Q25 with fastp, built clones with MiXCR and kept in-frame beta chains. Each entry merges the rows of one CDR3 protein and shows their most common DNA and genes. Here the V and J calls rest on TCRdb's processing, not on the authors' analysis. For this sample there are 700,000 or so distinct CDR3 sequences; 40% to 45% appear just once. In total, the top ten clones hold 25% to 35% of the sample.

The data were taken from a study of blood T cells in healthy people across ages (dated by TCRdb to between 2014 and 2017). For context, the study as a whole: Template switching captured roughly one uniquely barcoded TCR beta cDNA molecule per two T cells in model experiments. To avoid experimental bias, donors of different ages were randomly spread across the sequencing lanes. Two additional independent replicas of 1 million unique cDNA reads from the same blood draw were analyzed for two donors (one aged 18 to 29 and one aged 80 or older). The study measured age-related changes in TCR beta repertoire diversity using deep sequencing normalized with unique cDNA molecular identifiers. The donors were divided into four age groups: young (average approximately 17 years), middle-aged (over 35), aged (approximately 62) and long-lived (roughly 88). Results and caveats for the whole study, not just this receptor: Total diversity estimates from one million sequenced T cells were considered lower bounds and underestimates. A strong correlation was found between observed TCR beta diversity and the percentage of naive T cells measured by flow cytometry. Because the CMV infection status of the donors was unknown, age-related changes in expanded clonotypes may potentially have been confounded. Compared with the aged group, the long-lived group had more naive CD4+ T cells, fewer expanded clones and increased TCR diversity, suggesting age selection. As age increased, observed TCR beta diversity per million T cells dropped in a roughly linear way, and a significant reduction was already evident by age 40. Because profiling used bulk unsorted PBMCs, naive and antigen-experienced compartments could not be compared conclusively.

The CDR3 measures 17 amino acids from cysteine to phenylalanine. The retained sequence is limited to the CDR3, 51 bases, with the frame set at the first base. After removal of 1 base from V and 2 bases from J, the junction retains 4 bases not matched to a gene. The germline V gene yields SGHAT for CDR1 and FQNNGV for CDR2. The source material was blood. The clonotype was recovered from a man aged 80 or over in good health. The chain joins TRBV11-2 to TRBJ2-1; 11 central bases correspond to TRBD1. The CDR3 is CASSLGGDRGAYNEQFF. In nucleotides, the sequence is TGTGCCAGCAGCTTAGGAGGGGACAGGGGGGCCTACAATGAGCAGTTCTTC.